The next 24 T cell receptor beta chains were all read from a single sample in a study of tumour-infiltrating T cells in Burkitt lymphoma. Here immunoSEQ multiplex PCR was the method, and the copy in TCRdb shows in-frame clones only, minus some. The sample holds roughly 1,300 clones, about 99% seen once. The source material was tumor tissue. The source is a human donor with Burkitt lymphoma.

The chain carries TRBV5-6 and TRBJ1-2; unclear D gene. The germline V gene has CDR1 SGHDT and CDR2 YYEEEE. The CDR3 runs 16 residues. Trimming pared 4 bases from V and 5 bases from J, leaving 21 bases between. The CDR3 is CASSQTWTSGDYGYTF. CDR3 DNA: TGTGCCAGCAGCCAAACCTGGACGAGCGGGGATTATGGCTACACCTTC. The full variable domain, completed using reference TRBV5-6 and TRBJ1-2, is DAGVTQSPTHLIKTRGQQVTLRCSPKSGHDTVSWYQQALGQGPQFIFQYYEEEERQRGNFPDRFSGHQFPNYSSELNVNALLLGDSALYLCASSQTWTSGDYGYTFGSGTRLTVV.

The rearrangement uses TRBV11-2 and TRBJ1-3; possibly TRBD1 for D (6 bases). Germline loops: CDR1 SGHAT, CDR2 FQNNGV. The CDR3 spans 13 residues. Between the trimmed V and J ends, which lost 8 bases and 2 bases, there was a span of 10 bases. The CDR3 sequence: CASRGLAGNTIYF. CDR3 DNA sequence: TGTGCCAGCCGGGGGCTAGCTGGAAACACCATATATTTT.

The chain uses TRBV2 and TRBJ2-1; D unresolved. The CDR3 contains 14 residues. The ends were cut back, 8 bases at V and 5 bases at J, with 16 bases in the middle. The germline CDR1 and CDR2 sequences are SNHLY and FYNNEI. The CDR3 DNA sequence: TGTGCCAGCGACGTGACGGGCTACGACAATGAGCAGTTCTTC. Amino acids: CASDVTGYDNEQFF.

The CDR3 nucleotides are TGTGCCAGCAGCTTAGGACAGGAGAAAAATCAGCCCCAGCATTTT. It specifies CASSLGQEKNQPQHF. The chain couples TRBV7-9 to TRBJ1-5; a weak D match, TRBD1 (6 bases). From germline, CDR1 is SEHNR and CDR2 FQNEAQ (reference sequence). Trimming took off 1 base at V and 4 bases at J, with 11 bases between the two ends. The CDR3 consists of 15 residues.

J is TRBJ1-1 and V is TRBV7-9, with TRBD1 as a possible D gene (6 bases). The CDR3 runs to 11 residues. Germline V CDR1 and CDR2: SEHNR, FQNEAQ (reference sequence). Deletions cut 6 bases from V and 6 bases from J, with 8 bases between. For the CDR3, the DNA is TGTGCCAGCAGTGGGACACCTGAAGCTTTCTTT. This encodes CASSGTPEAFF.

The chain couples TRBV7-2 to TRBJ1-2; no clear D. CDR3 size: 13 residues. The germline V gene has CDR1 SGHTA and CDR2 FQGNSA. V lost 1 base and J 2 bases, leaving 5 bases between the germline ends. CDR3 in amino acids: CASSLGLNYGYTF. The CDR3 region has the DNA TGTGCCAGCAGCTTAGGACTGAACTATGGCTACACCTTC.

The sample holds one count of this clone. As DNA, the CDR3 is TGTGCCTGGGGGGGACTAGCGGACTCCACAGATACGCAGTATTTT. This codes for CAWGGLADSTDTQYF. The chain couples TRBV30 to TRBJ2-3, with 11 bases that match TRBD2. The V gene end was trimmed by 5 bases and the J gene end by 2 bases; junction bases not matched to a gene: 6. This CDR3 is 15 amino acids long. Per the germline V gene, CDR1 is GTSNPN and CDR2 is SVGIG (reference sequence). Variable domain in full (rest from reference TRBV30 and TRBJ2-3): SQTIHQWPATLVQPVGSPLSLECTVEGTSNPNLYWYRQAAGRGLQLLFYSVGIGQISSEVPQNLSASRPQDRQFILSSKKLLLSDSGFYLCAWGGLADSTDTQYFGPGTRLTVL.

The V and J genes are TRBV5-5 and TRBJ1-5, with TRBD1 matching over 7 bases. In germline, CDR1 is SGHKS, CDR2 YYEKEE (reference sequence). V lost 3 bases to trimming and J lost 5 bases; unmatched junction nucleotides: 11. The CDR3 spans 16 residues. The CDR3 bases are TGTGCCAGCAGCTCGATAACAGGGGCTTACGATCAGCCCCAGCATTTT. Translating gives CASSSITGAYDQPQHF.

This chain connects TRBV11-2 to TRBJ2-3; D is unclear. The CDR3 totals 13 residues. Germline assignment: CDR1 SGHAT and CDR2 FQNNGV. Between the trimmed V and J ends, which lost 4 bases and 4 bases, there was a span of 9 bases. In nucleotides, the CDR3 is TGTGCCAGCAGCTCTTTTCGATCAGATACGCAGTATTTT. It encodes CASSSFRSDTQYF.

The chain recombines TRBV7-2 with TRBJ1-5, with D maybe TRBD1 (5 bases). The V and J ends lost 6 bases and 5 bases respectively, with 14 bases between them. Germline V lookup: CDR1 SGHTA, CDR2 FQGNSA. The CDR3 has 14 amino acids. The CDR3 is CASRDTLGDQPQHF. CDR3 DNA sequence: TGTGCCAGCAGAGACACCCTAGGGGATCAGCCCCAGCATTTT.

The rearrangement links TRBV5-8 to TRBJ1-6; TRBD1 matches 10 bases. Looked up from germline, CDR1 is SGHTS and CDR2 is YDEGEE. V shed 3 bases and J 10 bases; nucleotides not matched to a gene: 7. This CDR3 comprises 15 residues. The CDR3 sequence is CASSWGTGAKSPLHF. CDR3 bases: TGTGCCAGCAGCTGGGGGACAGGGGCTAAATCACCCCTCCACTTT.

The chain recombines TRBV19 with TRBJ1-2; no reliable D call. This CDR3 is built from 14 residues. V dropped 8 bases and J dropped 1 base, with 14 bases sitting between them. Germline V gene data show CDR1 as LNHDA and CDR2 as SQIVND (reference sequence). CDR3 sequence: CASGPSRLNYGYTF. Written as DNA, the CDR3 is TGTGCCAGTGGGCCATCCAGGCTTAACTATGGCTACACCTTC.

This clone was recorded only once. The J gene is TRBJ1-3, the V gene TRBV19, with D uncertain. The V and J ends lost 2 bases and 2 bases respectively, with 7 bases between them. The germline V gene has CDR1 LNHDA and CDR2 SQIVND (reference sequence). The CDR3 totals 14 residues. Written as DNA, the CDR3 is TGTGCCAGTAGTATATTCAGCCCTGGAAACACCATATATTTT. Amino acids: CASSIFSPGNTIYF. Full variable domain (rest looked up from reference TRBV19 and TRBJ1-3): DGGITQSPKYLFRKEGQNVTLSCEQNLNHDAMYWYRQDPGQGLRLIYYSQIVNDFQKGDIAEGYSVSREKKESFPLTVTSAQKNPTAFYLCASSIFSPGNTIYFGEGSWLTVV.

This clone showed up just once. The chain's CDR3 is CASSFSVGEQYF. The DNA of the CDR3 is TGCGCCAGCAGCTTCTCAGTCGGCGAGCAGTACTTC. The chain is built from TRBV5-1 and TRBJ2-7; D unclear. V was clipped by 2 bases and J by 6 bases, with 9 bases between them. The germline V gene encodes CDR1 SGHRS and CDR2 YFSETQ. The CDR3 is made up of 12 amino acids.

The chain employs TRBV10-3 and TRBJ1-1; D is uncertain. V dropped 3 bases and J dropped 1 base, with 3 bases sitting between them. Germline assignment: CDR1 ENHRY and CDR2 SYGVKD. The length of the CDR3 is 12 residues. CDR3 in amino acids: CAISDRNTEAFF. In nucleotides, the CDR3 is TGTGCCATCAGTGACAGGAACACTGAAGCTTTCTTT.

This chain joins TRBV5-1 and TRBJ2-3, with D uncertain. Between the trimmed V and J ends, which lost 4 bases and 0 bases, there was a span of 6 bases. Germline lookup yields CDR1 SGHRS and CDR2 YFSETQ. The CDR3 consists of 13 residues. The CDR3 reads CASSGTSTDTQYF. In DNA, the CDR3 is TGCGCCAGCAGCGGTACTAGCACAGATACGCAGTATTTT.

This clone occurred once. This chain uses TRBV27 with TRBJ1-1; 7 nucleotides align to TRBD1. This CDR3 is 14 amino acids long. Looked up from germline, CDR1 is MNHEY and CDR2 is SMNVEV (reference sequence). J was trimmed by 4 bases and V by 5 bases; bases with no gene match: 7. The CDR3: CASSLSRQGTEAFF. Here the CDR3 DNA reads TGTGCCAGCAGTCTCTCTCGACAGGGCACTGAAGCTTTCTTT.

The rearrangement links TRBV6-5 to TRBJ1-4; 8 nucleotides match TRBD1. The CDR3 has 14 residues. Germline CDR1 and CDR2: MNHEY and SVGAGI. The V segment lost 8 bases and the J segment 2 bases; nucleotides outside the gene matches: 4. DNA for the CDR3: TGTGCCAGCCGCTCAGGGGGCACTAATGAAAAACTGTTTTTT. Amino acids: CASRSGGTNEKLFF.

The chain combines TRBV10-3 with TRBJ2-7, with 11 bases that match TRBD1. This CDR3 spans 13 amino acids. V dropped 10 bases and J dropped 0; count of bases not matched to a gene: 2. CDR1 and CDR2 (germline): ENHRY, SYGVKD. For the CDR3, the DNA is TGTGCCACTGGGACAGGGGGCTCCTACGAGCAGTACTTC. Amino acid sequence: CATGTGGSYEQYF.

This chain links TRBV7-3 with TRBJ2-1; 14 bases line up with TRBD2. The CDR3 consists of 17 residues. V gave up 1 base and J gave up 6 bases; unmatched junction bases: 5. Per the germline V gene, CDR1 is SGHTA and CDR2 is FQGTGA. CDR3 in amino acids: CASSLIGGLAGGNEQFF. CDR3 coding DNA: TGTGCCAGCAGCTTAATAGGTGGACTAGCGGGGGGCAATGAGCAGTTCTTC.

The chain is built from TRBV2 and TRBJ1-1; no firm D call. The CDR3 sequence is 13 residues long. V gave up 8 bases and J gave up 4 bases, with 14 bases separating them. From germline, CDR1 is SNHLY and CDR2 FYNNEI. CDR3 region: CASVRLGITEAFF. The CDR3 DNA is TGTGCCAGCGTACGTCTGGGGATCACTGAAGCTTTCTTT.

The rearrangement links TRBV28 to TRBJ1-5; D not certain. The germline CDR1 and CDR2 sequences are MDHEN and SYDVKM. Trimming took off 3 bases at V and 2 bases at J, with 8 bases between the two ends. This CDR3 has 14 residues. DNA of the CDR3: TGTGCCAGCAGTTTTCGGCAGGGCAATCAGCCCCAGCATTTT. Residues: CASSFRQGNQPQHF.

The CDR3 nucleotides read TGTGCCAGCAGTTTGAGCGATACGCAGTATTTT. Residues: CASSLSDTQYF. The gene calls are TRBV28 and TRBJ2-3; D not resolved. Between the trimmed V and J ends, which lost 3 bases and 6 bases, there was a span of 4 bases. CDR3 length: 11 amino acids. CDR1 and CDR2 from the germline V gene are MDHEN and SYDVKM.

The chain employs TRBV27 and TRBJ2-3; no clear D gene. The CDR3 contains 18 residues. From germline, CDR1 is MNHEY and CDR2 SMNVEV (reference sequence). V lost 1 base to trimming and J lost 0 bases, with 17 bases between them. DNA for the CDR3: TGTGCCAGCAGTTTATACGGCGCCCACATGGGTAGCACAGATACGCAGTATTTT. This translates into CASSLYGAHMGSTDTQYF.